This TCR beta chain appears in the sequencing data of a study of T cell changes during pregnancy in multiple sclerosis. This table comes from immunoSEQ multiplex PCR, and its TCRdb copy is limited to in-frame clones, with some not included. The sample lists roughly 15,000 clones; 84% were seen once. This clone was seen a handful of times. Trimming removed 8 bases from V and 7 bases from J, with 20 bases in between. This CDR3 is 14 amino acids long. Germline V gives CDR1 SNHLY, CDR2 FYNNEI. The J gene is TRBJ2-5, the V gene TRBV2; tentatively, D is TRBD2 (5 bases). The receptor was isolated from a female donor in good health, enrolled as a control in a pregnancy study. Sequenced material: CD8+ T cells from peripheral blood mononuclear cells, taken in the third trimester of pregnancy. The CDR3 region has the DNA TGTGCCAGCTCCCCGGAGCCTCTTGAGGGGACCCAGTACTTC. This translates into CASSPEPLEGTQYF.